This T cell receptor beta chain was observed in a study of metastatic and nonmetastatic thyroid tumors. Overall study context: Repertoires were compared across blood and tumor or nodule tissue from malignant and benign thyroid patients. Study-level points and caveats: Across blood and tumor, TCR beta diversity in malignant thyroid tumors was reportedly significantly higher than in benign nodules.

There were no patients who had received any treatment before thyroid surgery. In its sample, this clone was seen many times. Antigen unknown. Authors' processing steps: Clinicopathological groups supplied CDR3 differences that were used to build a distant-metastasis classifier for papillary thyroid cancer. Using MiXCR, TCRdb reanalyzed the PCR reads. TCRdb, rather than the study authors, made the V and J calls. The sample records 20,000 to 25,000 clones, about 14% being singletons. Sequencing was done on a sample of tumor tissue. This sequence originates from a female donor with papillary thyroid cancer or a benign thyroid nodule (not recorded which). Some clones in this sample may be carry-over from other donors' samples.

The DNA for the CDR3 is TGTGCCAGCTCAGATCGACAGGGCCGCACAGATACGCAGTATTTT. The encoded protein is CASSDRQGRTDTQYF. The rearrangement uses TRBV18 and TRBJ2-3, with 7 bases identical to TRBD1. This CDR3 contains 15 residues. In germline, CDR1 is KGHSH, CDR2 LQKENI. V was clipped by 5 bases and J by 1 base; unmatched bases: 6. Filled out from reference TRBV18 and TRBJ2-3, the complete variable domain reads NAGVMQNPRHLVRRRGQEARLRCSPMKGHSHVYWYRQLPEEGLKFMVYLQKENIIDESGMPKERFSAEFPKEGPSILRIQQVVRGDSAAYFCASSDRQGRTDTQYFGPGTRLTVL.